Below, 3 T cell receptor beta chains from the same sample are listed, as sequenced in a study of blood T cell repertoires in COVID-19. This table comes from immunoSEQ multiplex PCR, and its TCRdb copy is limited to in-frame clones, with some not included. The table shows approximately 120,000 clones, with roughly 83% occurring only once. The sample consisted of peripheral blood. These receptors were taken from a woman aged 60-75 years with acute or convalescent COVID-19.

This chain joins TRBV30 and TRBJ2-1; 7 bases fit TRBD2. The CDR3 consists of 15 residues. Germline lookup yields CDR1 GTSNPN and CDR2 SVGIG (reference sequence). J gave up 0 bases and V 0 bases, and 2 bases lay outside the gene matches. CDR3 sequence reads: CAWSVPSGSYNEQFF. CDR3 nucleotide sequence: TGTGCCTGGAGTGTCCCTAGCGGCTCCTACAATGAGCAGTTCTTC. The full variable domain, completed using reference TRBV30 and TRBJ2-1, is SQTIHQWPATLVQPVGSPLSLECTVEGTSNPNLYWYRQAAGRGLQLLFYSVGIGQISSEVPQNLSASRPQDRQFILSSKKLLLSDSGFYLCAWSVPSGSYNEQFFGPGTRLTVL.

This clone was seen just once. The CDR3 reads CATSARGLGSNQPQHF. CDR3 bases: TGTGCCACCAGTGCTCGGGGGTTGGGTAGCAATCAGCCCCAGCATTTT. This chain joins TRBV24-1 and TRBJ1-5; weak D call: TRBD1 (5 bases). The CDR3 loop spans 16 amino acids. Germline V gene data show CDR1 as KGHDR and CDR2 as SFDVKD. V was clipped by 5 bases and J by 0 bases, with 13 bases between them.

This chain uses TRBV24-1 with TRBJ1-1; TRBD1 might be the D (6 bases). Germline CDR1 reads KGHDR; CDR2 reads SFDVKD. The CDR3 consists of 14 residues. Deletions cut 4 bases from V and 7 bases from J, with 15 bases between. For the CDR3, the DNA is TGTGCCACCAGTGACGTTACAGTAGGGGGTGAAGCTTTCTTT. Its protein product is CATSDVTVGGEAFF.